This passage covers 7 T cell receptor beta chains from one sample sequenced in a study of T cells after yellow fever vaccination. Each CDR3 protein gets one entry after TCRdb re-called the 5' RACE reads with MiXCR. The table shows about 210,000 distinct CDR3 sequences, with about 7% occurring only once. The source material was CD4+ T cells sorted from PBMCs, sampled on the day of the yellow fever booster vaccination. The receptors shown here come from a man between 25 and 39 years old who received the YFV17D yellow fever vaccine.

This clonotype was seen many times. The chain is built from TRBV6-6 and TRBJ1-5; unclear D gene. V shed 7 bases and J shed 0 bases, with 4 bases lying between them. There are 12 residues in the CDR3. Germline CDR1 is MNHNY and CDR2 is SVGAGI (reference sequence). This CDR3 reads CASMISNQPQHF. For the CDR3, the DNA is TGTGCCAGCATGATTAGCAATCAGCCCCAGCATTTT.

V is TRBV7-2 and J is TRBJ2-7; D call uncertain. The CDR3 length is 14 residues. Germline V gene lookup returns CDR1 SGHTA and CDR2 FQGNSA. With 0 bases removed from V and 7 bases from J, the gap between germline ends came to 13 bases. As DNA, the CDR3 is TGTGCCAGCAGCTTAGCCTCCCCAGGTGAGGAGCAGTACTTC. Translated, it gives CASSLASPGEEQYF. The full variable domain, its missing parts supplied by reference TRBV7-2 and TRBJ2-7, is GAGVSQSPSNKVTEKGKDVELRCDPISGHTALYWYRQSLGQGLEFLIYFQGNSAPDKSGLPSDRFSAERTGGSVSTLTIQRTQQEDSAVYLCASSLASPGEEQYFGPGTRLTVT.

The chain is built from TRBV10-3 and TRBJ2-5; a possible D gene is TRBD2 (6 bases). CDR1 is ENHRY and CDR2 is SYGVKD in the germline V gene. This CDR3 comprises 13 residues. V lost 3 bases to trimming and J lost 7 bases, with 12 bases between them. The CDR3 bases are TGTGCCATCAGTGACGGTAGGGAGGCGACCCAGTACTTC. Its translation is CAISDGREATQYF.

This clonotype was seen only a few times. The CDR3 region has the DNA TGTGCCAGCACTAAGACGGACCTAACCTCTTCACCCCTCCACTTT. Translated: CASTKTDLTSSPLHF. The chain carries TRBV2 and TRBJ1-6; D uncertain. The V gene's germline CDR1 is SNHLY and CDR2 FYNNEI. The CDR3 is 15 amino acids. The V and J ends lost 7 bases and 9 bases respectively, with 19 bases between them.

This rearrangement joins TRBV6-1 to TRBJ2-7; TRBD1 aligns across 7 bases. The V gene end was trimmed by 6 bases and the J gene end by 3 bases; junction bases not matched to a gene: 14. The CDR3 is 16 amino acids. CDR1 is MNHNS and CDR2 is SASEGT in the germline V gene. CDR3: CASRSREGQVYYEQYF. As DNA, the CDR3 is TGTGCCAGCAGATCCAGGGAAGGACAGGTATACTACGAGCAGTACTTC.

The chain links TRBV18 to TRBJ1-1; D gene unclear. CDR3 length: 16 amino acids. Germline V gene sequence: CDR1 KGHSH, CDR2 LQKENI. V gave up 6 bases and J gave up 7 bases, with 24 bases separating them. In DNA, the CDR3 is TGTGCCAGCTCCACGGCTTCGAGGACTGGTCAAATTGAAGCTTTCTTT. Its protein product is CASSTASRTGQIEAFF.

This chain uses TRBV5-6 with TRBJ2-2; D not resolved. Germline CDR1 reads SGHDT; CDR2 reads YYEEEE. The CDR3 length is 16 residues. The germline V and J ends were trimmed by 0 bases and 3 bases, with 12 bases remaining between them. The CDR3 is CASSLVPGLDTGELFF. CDR3 nucleotides: TGTGCCAGCAGCTTGGTGCCCGGGCTCGACACCGGGGAGCTGTTTTTT.